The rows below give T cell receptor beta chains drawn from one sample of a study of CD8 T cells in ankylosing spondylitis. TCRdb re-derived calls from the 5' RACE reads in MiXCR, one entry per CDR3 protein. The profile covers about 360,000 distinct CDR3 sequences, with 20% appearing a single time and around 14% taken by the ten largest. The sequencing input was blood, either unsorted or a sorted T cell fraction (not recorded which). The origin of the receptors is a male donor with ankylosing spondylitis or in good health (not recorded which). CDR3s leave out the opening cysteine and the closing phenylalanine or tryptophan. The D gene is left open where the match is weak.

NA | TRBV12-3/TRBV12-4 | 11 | ASSLAGSGEQY
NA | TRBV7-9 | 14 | ASSFLPSTANYGYT
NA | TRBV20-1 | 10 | SARYRDTEAF
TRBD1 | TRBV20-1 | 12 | SASGGTGEETQY
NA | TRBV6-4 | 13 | ASSTTGDSNQPQH
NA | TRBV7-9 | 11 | ASSPQALDEQF
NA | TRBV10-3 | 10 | AISEWSVEAF
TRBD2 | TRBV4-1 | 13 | ASSQYFSGGDTQY
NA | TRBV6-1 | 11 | ASSEVDLYGYT
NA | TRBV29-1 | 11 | SVEPALNTEAF
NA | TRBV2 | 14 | ASSTTGDSVSYEQY
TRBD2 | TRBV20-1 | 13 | SARELWGGAETQY
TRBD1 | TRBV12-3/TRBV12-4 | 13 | ASSPRTGGNTEAF
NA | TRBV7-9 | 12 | ASSPRGYTDTQY
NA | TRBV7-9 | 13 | ASSSPGREVYEQY
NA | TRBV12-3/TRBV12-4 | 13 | ASRPLGGEEEKLF
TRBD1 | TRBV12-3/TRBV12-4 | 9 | ASRTGFEQY
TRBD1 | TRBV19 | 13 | ASSPTGGNPYGYT
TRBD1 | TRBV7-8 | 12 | ASSLYSGGHEQY
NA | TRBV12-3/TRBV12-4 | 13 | ASRPGTLNTGELF
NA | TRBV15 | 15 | ATSRDKGDASNNEQF
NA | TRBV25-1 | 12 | ASSPQGPPYEQY
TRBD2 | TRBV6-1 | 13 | ASSGTVTGRETQY
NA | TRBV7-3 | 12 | ASSQGPSYNEQF
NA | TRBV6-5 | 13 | ASSYFRGVGDGYT
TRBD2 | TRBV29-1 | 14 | SVRGTSGGEVDTQY
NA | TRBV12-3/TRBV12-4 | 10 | AGGWGTYEQF
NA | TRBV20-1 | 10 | SASSGGYEQY
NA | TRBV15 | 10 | ATSRDWGMEF
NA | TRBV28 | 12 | ASSLPYSNQPQH
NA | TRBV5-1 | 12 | ASSLGQGDEKLF
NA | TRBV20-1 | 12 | SATARDTYNEQF
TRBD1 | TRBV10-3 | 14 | AISGGQGADTDTQY
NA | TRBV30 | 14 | AWSVQGAAFTDTQY
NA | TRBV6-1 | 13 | ASSSDTSSYNEQF
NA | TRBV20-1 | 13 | SDGTPGGGDNEQF
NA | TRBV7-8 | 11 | ASKVGYSYEQY
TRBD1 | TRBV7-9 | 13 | ASSRTGGRDETQY
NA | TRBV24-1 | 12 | ATSDSSYAGEQY
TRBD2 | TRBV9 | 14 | ASKLWRGGFTDTQY
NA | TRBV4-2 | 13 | ASSLSIAPGSEQF
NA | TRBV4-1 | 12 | ASSQEAANYGYT
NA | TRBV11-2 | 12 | ASSRPGDYNEQF